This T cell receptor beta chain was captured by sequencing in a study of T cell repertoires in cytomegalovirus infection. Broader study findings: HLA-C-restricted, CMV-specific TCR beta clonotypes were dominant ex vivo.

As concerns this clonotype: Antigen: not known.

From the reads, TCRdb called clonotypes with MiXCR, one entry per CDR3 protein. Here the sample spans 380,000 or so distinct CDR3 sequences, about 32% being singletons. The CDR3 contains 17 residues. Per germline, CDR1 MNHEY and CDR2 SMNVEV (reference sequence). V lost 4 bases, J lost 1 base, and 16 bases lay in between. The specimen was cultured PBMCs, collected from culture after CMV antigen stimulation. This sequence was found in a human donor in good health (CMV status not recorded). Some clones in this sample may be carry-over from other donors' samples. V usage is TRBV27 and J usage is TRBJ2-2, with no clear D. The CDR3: CASSSLRTDQNTGELFF. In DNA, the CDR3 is TGTGCCAGCAGTTCCCTCCGGACGGATCAGAACACCGGGGAGCTGTTTTTT.